These 19 T cell receptor beta chains were sequenced from one sample in a study of blood T cell repertoires in COVID-19. Some clones are missing from TCRdb's copy, which holds only in-frame ones; the method was immunoSEQ multiplex PCR. The sample holds approximately 110,000 clones, 70% to 90% seen once. Sequenced material: peripheral blood. These receptors all come from a human donor in a cohort sampled during active COVID-19.

This clone occurred a few times. The chain links TRBV19 to TRBJ1-1; a weak D match, TRBD1 (6 bases). Germline values: CDR1 LNHDA, CDR2 SQIVND (reference sequence). V gave up 3 bases and J gave up 4 bases, with 15 bases separating them. The CDR3 totals 15 residues. The CDR3 DNA follows: TGTGCCAGTAGTATTATCCCCAGGGGAAGCACTGAAGCTTTCTTT. Translation: CASSIIPRGSTEAFF.

In this sample, this clone turned up once. The gene calls are TRBV2 and TRBJ1-4; no firm D call. V lost 5 bases, J lost 6 bases, and 16 bases lay in between. This CDR3 spans 15 amino acids. CDR1 and CDR2 (germline): SNHLY, FYNNEI. The CDR3 bases are TGTGCCAGCAGTCCCGCCGGAACCCTAGATGAAAAACTGTTTTTT. It specifies CASSPAGTLDEKLFF.

V usage is TRBV25-1 and J usage is TRBJ1-2, with D perhaps matching TRBD1 (6 bases). V dropped 7 bases and J dropped 7 bases, with 13 bases sitting between them. Germline lookup yields CDR1 MGHDK and CDR2 SYGVNS. The CDR3 contains 12 residues. The CDR3 DNA reads TGTGCCAGCATGTCGGAAGGGGGTGGCTACACCTTC. Encoded protein: CASMSEGGGYTF.

The genes are TRBV4-2 and TRBJ2-7; 7 nucleotides match TRBD1. The CDR3 spans 15 residues. With V trimmed by 2 bases and J by 10 bases, 14 bases remained unmatched. The germline V gene has CDR1 LGHNA and CDR2 YNFKEQ. Here the CDR3 reads CASSQFRDSLAEQYF. CDR3 in DNA: TGTGCCAGCAGCCAATTCCGGGACAGCTTGGCGGAACAGTACTTC.

The genes are TRBV5-1 and TRBJ2-3; 10 bases are a match to TRBD2. This CDR3 comprises 16 residues. Trimming cost V 2 bases and J 4 bases; bases outside gene matches: 7. Germline lookup yields CDR1 SGHRS and CDR2 YFSETQ. CDR3 bases: TGCGCCAGCAGCTTCAGTCTAGCGGGAGAGGCAGATACGCAGTATTTT. Protein sequence: CASSFSLAGEADTQYF.

This chain joins TRBV24-1 and TRBJ2-5, with TRBD1 matching 7 bases. CDR3 length: 15 residues. Unmatched junction bases numbered 7, after V lost 2 bases and J lost 5 bases. CDR1 is KGHDR, CDR2 SFDVKD, per germline. The CDR3 loop reads CATSDSRGGGETQYF. The CDR3 region has the DNA TGTGCCACCAGTGATTCGCGAGGGGGCGGGGAGACCCAGTACTTC.

This clone appeared a few times. CDR3 coding DNA: TGTGCCAGCAGCTTGGTAAATGGCGGGGCCAACGTCCTGACTTTC. Amino acids: CASSLVNGGANVLTF. V and J are TRBV5-5 and TRBJ2-6; D remains unclear. The germline V gene has CDR1 SGHKS and CDR2 YYEKEE (reference sequence). CDR3 size: 15 residues. V lost 0 bases and J lost 4, with 8 bases in between.

V and J are TRBV18 and TRBJ1-2; possible D gene TRBD1, 5 bases. Germline CDR1 and CDR2: KGHSH and LQKENI. The CDR3 length is 15 residues. The V gene lost 8 bases and the J gene lost 6 bases, with 22 bases spanning the gap. Here the CDR3 DNA reads TGTGCCAGCACCGGAACAGGAATGGGTGACAATGGCTACACCTTC. Its translation: CASTGTGMGDNGYTF.

This clone was counted between two and nine times. The rearrangement joins TRBV7-3 to TRBJ2-2; D call uncertain. Trimming stripped 1 base from V and 4 bases from J, with 10 bases between. The CDR3 contains 15 residues. CDR1 is SGHTA and CDR2 is FQGTGA in the germline V gene. The CDR3 DNA sequence: TGTGCCAGCAGCTTAAGCTTTCTTAGCACCGGGGAGCTGTTTTTT. Its translation: CASSLSFLSTGELFF. Using reference TRBV7-3 and TRBJ2-2 for the parts outside the CDR3, the full variable domain is GAGVSQTPSNKVTEKGKYVELRCDPISGHTALYWYRQSLGQGPEFLIYFQGTGAADDSGLPNDRFFAVRPEGSVSTLKIQRTERGDSAVYLCASSLSFLSTGELFFGEGSRLTVL.

This chain connects TRBV4-1 to TRBJ2-3; 9 bases fit TRBD2. Trimming took 0 bases from V and 3 from J; bases not matched to a gene: 4. The germline V gene encodes CDR1 MGHRA and CDR2 YSYEKL. The CDR3 totals 16 residues. The CDR3 nucleotides read TGCGCCAGCAGCCAAGATCCTAGCGGGACTACAGATACGCAGTATTTT. Its protein product is CASSQDPSGTTDTQYF.

This clone was observed a single time. This chain joins TRBV5-1 and TRBJ2-2; D is ambiguous. Germline loops: CDR1 SGHRS, CDR2 YFSETQ. The V end lost 5 bases, the J end lost 4 bases, and 3 bases lay between the germline ends. This CDR3 comprises 11 residues. The CDR3 sequence: CASSITGELFF. DNA for the CDR3: TGCGCCAGCAGTATCACCGGGGAGCTGTTTTTT.

The genes are TRBV6-2 or TRBV6-3 and TRBJ1-5, with D maybe TRBD1 (6 bases). The CDR3 length is 15 residues. Deletions cut 5 bases from V and 1 base from J, with 12 bases between. Germline V gives CDR1 MNHEY, CDR2 SVGEGT. DNA of the CDR3: TGTGCCAGCAGTGCGCCAGGGGCCAGCAATCAGCCCCAGCATTTT. This encodes CASSAPGASNQPQHF.

The gene calls are TRBV4-1 and TRBJ2-7, with D tentatively TRBD1 (6 bases). Germline CDR1 is MGHRA and CDR2 is YSYEKL. Trimming removed 0 bases at V and 5 bases at J, with 23 bases between. CDR3 length equals 18 residues. In DNA, the CDR3 is TGCGCCAGCAGCCAAGATCGAGTCCCGCAGGGGCTGTTAAACGAGCAGTACTTC. This encodes CASSQDRVPQGLLNEQYF.

This chain connects TRBV2 to TRBJ2-3; possibly TRBD2 for D (6 bases). The CDR3 sequence is 12 residues long. Germline assignment: CDR1 SNHLY and CDR2 FYNNEI. Trimming stripped 5 bases from V and 9 bases from J, with 12 bases between. Written as DNA, the CDR3 is TGTGCCAGCAGTCAAGTAGCGGACACGCAGTATTTT. Protein sequence: CASSQVADTQYF. Looking up the rest from reference TRBV2 and TRBJ2-3 gives the full variable domain: EPEVTQTPSHQVTQMGQEVILRCVPISNHLYFYWYRQILGQKVEFLVSFYNNEISEKSEIFDDQFSVERPDGSNFTLKIRSTKLEDSAMYFCASSQVADTQYFGPGTRLTVL.

The rearrangement joins TRBV7-9 to TRBJ2-7, with no clear D. The ends were cut back, 3 bases at V and 8 bases at J, with 8 bases in the middle. Germline CDR1 and CDR2: SEHNR and FQNEAQ (reference sequence). CDR3 length equals 11 residues. CDR3 protein: CASSFSIQQYF. The CDR3 bases are TGTGCCAGCAGCTTTTCTATCCAGCAGTACTTC.

The chain joins TRBV11-2 to TRBJ2-5; 11 positions agree with TRBD1. CDR3 length: 16 amino acids. From germline, CDR1 is SGHAT and CDR2 FQNNGV. The V segment lost 3 bases and the J segment 1 base; nucleotides outside the gene matches: 4. Here the CDR3 DNA reads TGTGCCAGCAGCTTGACCGGGACAGGGGGCCAAGAGACCCAGTACTTC. It is translated as CASSLTGTGGQETQYF.

This clone was picked up one time. This CDR3 is CASSPRQEDGYTF. In DNA form, the CDR3 reads TGTGCCAGCTCACCTCGACAGGAGGATGGCTACACCTTC. The genes are TRBV18 and TRBJ1-2, with D maybe TRBD1 (6 bases). V was clipped by 3 bases and J by 6 bases, with 11 bases between them. Per the germline V gene, CDR1 is KGHSH and CDR2 is LQKENI. This CDR3 region has 13 residues.

The table lists this clone with a count of one. The genes are TRBV6-5 and TRBJ2-1; TRBD2 aligns across 8 bases. Trimming removed 6 bases from V and 4 bases from J; junction bases left unmatched: 5. The CDR3 contains 14 residues. Germline values: CDR1 MNHEY, CDR2 SVGAGI. The CDR3 spells CASRAAGAYNEQFF. The DNA of the CDR3 is TGTGCCAGCAGGGCAGCGGGGGCTTACAATGAGCAGTTCTTC.

The rearrangement joins TRBV2 to TRBJ1-2; 7 bases map to TRBD1. The CDR3 has 14 residues. Germline CDR1 reads SNHLY; CDR2 reads FYNNEI. Trimming took 6 bases from V and 2 from J; bases not matched to a gene: 6. The CDR3 region has the DNA TGTGCCAGCAGCAGCAGGGGGAAGAACTATGGCTACACCTTC. It translates to CASSSRGKNYGYTF.